This passage covers 4 T cell receptor beta chains from one sample sequenced in a study of blood T cell repertoires in COVID-19. Using immunoSEQ multiplex PCR, the repertoire was profiled, and TCRdb retains in-frame clones only, with some absent. The repertoire holds around 70,000 clones, with 89% as singletons. Sequenced input: peripheral blood. The receptors here all came from a man older than 75 with acute or convalescent COVID-19.

This chain uses TRBV5-4 with TRBJ2-3, with a weak D call TRBD2 (5 bases). V lost 3 bases and J 1 base, leaving 9 bases between the germline ends. The CDR3 consists of 14 residues. CDR1 and CDR2 (germline): SGHNT, YYREEE (reference sequence). The CDR3 region is CASSSGIRTDTQYF. CDR3 in DNA: TGTGCCAGCAGCTCGGGGATACGCACAGATACGCAGTATTTT.

This chain connects TRBV11-3 to TRBJ2-7; D perhaps matches TRBD2 (5 bases). The V gene lost 3 bases and the J gene lost 1 base, with 7 bases spanning the gap. Looked up from germline, CDR1 is SGHNT and CDR2 is YENEEA. The CDR3 has 13 residues. The CDR3 DNA reads TGTGCCAGCAGCTTTACGGGGTCCTACGAGCAGTACTTC. Its translation is CASSFTGSYEQYF. Supplemented by reference TRBV11-3 and TRBJ2-7, the full variable domain reads EAGVVQSPRYKIIEKKQPVAFWCNPISGHNTLYWYLQNLGQGPELLIRYENEEAVDDSQLPKDRFSAERLKGVDSTLKIQPAELGDSAVYLCASSFTGSYEQYFGPGTRLTVT.

The CDR3 sequence is CASSQGVARVLTF. The DNA of the CDR3 is TGTGCCAGTAGCCAGGGGGTGGCCCGGGTCCTGACTTTC. The gene calls are TRBV19 and TRBJ2-6, with 7 bases lining up with TRBD1. The CDR3 totals 13 residues. Losses at the gene ends were 6 bases for V and 13 bases for J; bases not matched to a gene: 9. Germline assignment: CDR1 LNHDA and CDR2 SQIVND (reference sequence).

The V and J genes are TRBV25-1 and TRBJ1-2; 8 nucleotides align to TRBD1. Germline CDR1 MGHDK, CDR2 SYGVNS. CDR3 size: 13 residues. V lost 8 bases to trimming and J lost 7 bases; unmatched junction nucleotides: 9. The CDR3 coding sequence is TGTGCCAGCGGGGACAGGATGGAAGCTGGCTACACCTTC. Its protein product is CASGDRMEAGYTF.